This is a list of T cell receptor beta chains from one sample in a study of cytomegalovirus exposure and HLA in healthy donors. Libraries were prepared by immunoSEQ multiplex PCR; TCRdb keeps only in-frame clonotypes and omits some of them. The sample has 180,000 or so clones, over 80% seen once. Input material: PBMCs. The source of these receptors is a girl under 18 in good health and CMV-seropositive. Each CDR3 is given without its conserved first and last residue. A D gene is named only where the DNA matches it firmly.

D	V	J	length	CDR3
NA	TRBV5-6	TRBJ1-1	12	ASTLRGVGTEAF
NA	TRBV6-5	TRBJ1-2	12	ASSYSISSLGYT
TRBD1	TRBV27	TRBJ1-2	13	ASSFADRGQRGYT
NA	TRBV9	TRBJ2-7	14	ASSAGRDIGAYEQY
NA	TRBV6-5	TRBJ1-2	12	ASSYFGASNGYT
TRBD2	TRBV4-1	TRBJ2-4	12	ASSQPGLANIQY
TRBD2	TRBV5-1	TRBJ2-7	17	ASSLASSSGRANAYEQY
TRBD1	TRBV14	TRBJ2-7	13	ASSQIGQGLYEQY
NA	TRBV19	TRBJ1-5	14	ASSIAGGSVYQPQH
NA	TRBV27	TRBJ2-1	15	ASSSTTNPNPYNEQF
TRBD2	TRBV4-1	TRBJ2-1	16	ASSHLLWAGVIPNEQF
NA	TRBV7-3	TRBJ2-1	14	ASSFLRGRGDNEQF
NA	TRBV4-3	TRBJ1-2	12	ASSQETGNGGYT
TRBD2	TRBV7-9	TRBJ2-5	14	ASSLRSSGKQETQY
TRBD2	TRBV6-1	TRBJ2-7	15	ASSEIFRTSGSYEQY
TRBD1	TRBV7-2	TRBJ1-1	12	ASSLGTAHTEAF
NA	TRBV11-3	TRBJ2-5	14	ASSFPFNSTQETQY